The 10 T cell receptor beta chains in this list originate from one sample, sequenced in a study of T cells in Graves' hyperthyroidism and ophthalmopathy. It was RNA transcripts that yielded the amplified TCR beta CDR3 regions. The TCR CDR3 first-round RT-PCR relied on the HTBI primer set. TCRdb re-analysed the multiplex PCR reads in MiXCR, keeping a single row per CDR3 protein. The sample lists under 300,000 distinct CDR3 sequences, 13% occurring once. The sample consisted of blood. The receptors were sampled from a woman in her twenties or thirties with Graves' hyperthyroidism that later progressed to Graves' ophthalmopathy.

This clonotype was seen at least ten times. The chain recombines TRBV18 with TRBJ1-5, with D tentatively TRBD1 (5 bases). Germline V gene lookup returns CDR1 KGHSH and CDR2 LQKENI. V was clipped by 3 bases and J by 7 bases, with 13 bases between them. This CDR3 has 14 residues. DNA for the CDR3: TGTGCCAGCTCACCCCTAGGGACGACCCAGCCCCAGCATTTT. Its translation: CASSPLGTTQPQHF. The complete variable domain, with remaining parts taken from reference TRBV18 and TRBJ1-5, reads NAGVMQNPRHLVRRRGQEARLRCSPMKGHSHVYWYRQLPEEGLKFMVYLQKENIIDESGMPKERFSAEFPKEGPSILRIQQVVRGDSAAYFCASSPLGTTQPQHFGDGTRLSIL.

This clonotype occurred many times. The chain recombines TRBV20-1 with TRBJ1-2; 8 bases fit TRBD1. There are 15 residues in the CDR3. V dropped 1 base and J dropped 8; count of bases not matched to a gene: 12. Per germline, CDR1 DFQATT and CDR2 SNEGSKA (reference sequence). CDR3 sequence reads: CSARAERQGPWGYTF. The CDR3 DNA reads TGCAGTGCTAGAGCTGAGAGACAGGGGCCGTGGGGCTACACCTTC.

In DNA form, the CDR3 reads TGTGCCAGCAGTTACTCCCCCACCCGCAGGGAGCTCGGAAACACCATATATTTT. Amino acids: CASSYSPTRRELGNTIYF. The chain couples TRBV6-5 to TRBJ1-3, with a possible D match to TRBD1 (5 bases). V was pared by 0 bases and J by 4 bases, with 19 bases between. Germline V gene lookup returns CDR1 MNHEY and CDR2 SVGAGI. CDR3 size: 18 residues.

This clonotype was detected a few times. The chain is built from TRBV16 and TRBJ1-1; D call uncertain. The CDR3 is 13 amino acids. From germline, CDR1 is KGHSY and CDR2 FQNENV. The V end lost 3 bases, the J end lost 5 bases, and 10 bases lay between the germline ends. In DNA, the CDR3 is TGTGCCAGCAGCCAGGGGATTAGTACTGAAGCTTTCTTT. It translates to CASSQGISTEAFF.

Only a few counts were recorded for this clonotype. The chain carries TRBV10-3 and TRBJ2-7; 8 nucleotides line up with TRBD2. V shed 2 bases and J 6 bases; nucleotides not matched to a gene: 9. CDR1 is ENHRY, CDR2 SYGVKD, per germline. The CDR3 runs to 15 residues. CDR3 nucleotides: TGTGCCATCAGTGAGGAGACTAGCGAAACCGGCGAGCAGTACTTC. Amino acid sequence: CAISEETSETGEQYF.

This clonotype was counted ten times or more. The chain couples TRBV7-9 to TRBJ2-7; a possible D gene is TRBD2 (5 bases). The CDR3 has 12 residues. V was trimmed by 5 bases and J by 7 bases, leaving 12 bases between them. CDR1 is SEHNR, CDR2 FQNEAQ, per germline (reference sequence). CDR3 amino acids: CASSRPGTEQYF. The CDR3 DNA reads TGTGCCAGCAGCCGCCCGGGAACGGAGCAGTACTTC.

This clonotype was picked up a small number of times. This chain connects TRBV29-1 to TRBJ2-7, with 7 bases fitting TRBD1. From germline, CDR1 is SQVTM and CDR2 ANQGSEA. Losses at the gene ends were 6 bases for V and 3 bases for J; bases not matched to a gene: 8. The CDR3 contains 13 residues. The CDR3 DNA follows: TGCAGCGTGTACGGGGACAGCCACTACGAGCAGTACTTC. It codes for CSVYGDSHYEQYF.

This clonotype has at least ten counts. The gene calls are TRBV28 and TRBJ2-7, with no clear D. V lost 2 bases and J lost 2, with 10 bases in between. Germline V gene sequence: CDR1 MDHEN, CDR2 SYDVKM. The CDR3 loop spans 14 amino acids. CDR3 in DNA: TGTGCCAGCAGTTTACGACTTTTCGCCTACGAGCAGTACTTC. This encodes CASSLRLFAYEQYF.

This chain joins TRBV9 and TRBJ2-3; D remains ambiguous. Germline V CDR1 and CDR2: SGDLS, YYNGEE. Trimming took 0 bases from V and 4 from J, leaving 3 bases between them. The CDR3 has 12 residues. CDR3 bases: TGTGCCAGCAGCGTAGCGGCAGATACGCAGTATTTT. It codes for CASSVAADTQYF. Complete variable domain (other parts from reference TRBV9 and TRBJ2-3): DSGVTQTPKHLITATGQRVTLRCSPRSGDLSVYWYQQSLDQGLQFLIQYYNGEERAKGNILERFSAQQFPDLHSELNLSSLELGDSALYFCASSVAADTQYFGPGTRLTVL.

The rearrangement links TRBV7-9 to TRBJ2-6; D remains unclear. The V end was cut by 5 bases, the J end by 0 bases, with 8 bases between. The germline V gene has CDR1 SEHNR and CDR2 FQNEAQ (reference sequence). This CDR3 is built from 15 residues. CDR3 residues: CASSTEASGANVLTF. The DNA for the CDR3 is TGTGCCAGCAGCACCGAGGCCTCTGGGGCCAACGTCCTGACTTTC.